This is a list of T cell receptor beta chains from one sample in a study of Ad26.COV2.S vaccination and SARS-CoV-2 variants. Profiled with immunoSEQ multiplex PCR; TCRdb holds only in-frame clones, not every one. Of 120,000 to 150,000 clones in the sample, roughly 90% are singletons; the top ten hold 4% to 6%. The sample consisted of peripheral blood, taken after recovery from COVID-19. Receptors originate from a human donor who had recovered from COVID-19. The CDR3 runs from the conserved cysteine through the conserved F or W. A D gene is named only where the DNA matches it firmly. Not all rows give a size; the values are once, few, many and, for expanded clones, a class.

CDR3: CASSFVTYEQYF; DNA: TGTGCCAGCAGTTTTGTAACCTACGAGCAGTACTTC; D: NA; size: once; V: TRBV12-3/TRBV12-4; J: TRBJ2-7
CDR3: CSVRTGHSSYEQYF; DNA: TGCAGCGTGCGGACAGGCCATAGCTCCTACGAGCAGTACTTC; D: TRBD1; size: NA; V: TRBV29-1; J: TRBJ2-7
CDR3: CASSQVPWTGEYGYTF; DNA: TGTGCCAGCAGCCAAGTCCCGTGGACAGGGGAATATGGCTACACCTTC; D: TRBD1; size: once; V: TRBV14; J: TRBJ1-2
CDR3: CASSSYGAGGYTEAFF; DNA: TGTGCCAGCAGCTCCTACGGGGCAGGGGGTTACACTGAAGCTTTCTTT; D: TRBD1; size: NA; V: TRBV7-8; J: TRBJ1-1
CDR3: CASSYSSSGYYEQYF; DNA: TGTGCCAGCAGTTACTCGTCTAGCGGATACTACGAGCAGTACTTC; D: TRBD2; size: NA; V: TRBV6-5; J: TRBJ2-7
CDR3: CASQYLGRGEETQYF; DNA: TGTGCCAGCCAATACCTCGGCCGCGGAGAAGAGACCCAGTACTTC; D: NA; size: NA; V: TRBV6-5; J: TRBJ2-5
CDR3: CASSEGVEQYF; DNA: TGTGCCAGCAGTGAGGGGGTTGAGCAGTACTTC; D: NA; size: NA; V: TRBV25-1; J: TRBJ2-7
CDR3: CASSFDSLYEQYF; DNA: TGTGCCAGCAGTTTCGACAGTCTGTACGAGCAGTACTTC; D: NA; size: NA; V: TRBV6-2/TRBV6-3; J: TRBJ2-7
CDR3: CASSTGTVSEQYF; DNA: TGCGCCAGCAGCACAGGGACAGTAAGCGAGCAGTACTTC; D: TRBD1; size: once; V: TRBV5-1; J: TRBJ2-7
CDR3: CASSIAHRWGEKLFF; DNA: TGTGCCAGTAGTATAGCCCACAGGTGGGGGGAAAAACTGTTTTTT; D: NA; size: NA; V: TRBV19; J: TRBJ1-4
CDR3: CASSPPGQIYNEQFF; DNA: TGTGCCAGCAGCCCCCCGGGACAGATCTACAATGAGCAGTTCTTC; D: TRBD1; size: once; V: TRBV5-4; J: TRBJ2-1
CDR3: CASSKRGTLDLNTGELFF; DNA: TGTGCCAGCAGTAAAAGGGGTACCTTGGATCTTAACACCGGGGAGCTGTTTTTT; D: NA; size: once; V: TRBV28; J: TRBJ2-2
CDR3: CATSETTSKNFNELNEQFF; DNA: TGTGCCACCAGTGAGACTACGTCGAAAAACTTCAATGAGCTCAATGAGCAGTTCTTC; D: NA; size: NA; V: TRBV24-1; J: TRBJ2-1
CDR3: CASSVTGPNTEAFF; DNA: TGTGCCAGCAGTGTGACAGGGCCCAACACTGAAGCTTTCTTT; D: TRBD1; size: NA; V: TRBV5-5; J: TRBJ1-1
CDR3: CASSRGTGGMNEQFF; DNA: TGCGCCAGCAGCCGCGGGACAGGGGGCATGAATGAGCAGTTCTTC; D: TRBD1; size: NA; V: TRBV4-3; J: TRBJ2-1
CDR3: CASSLPNYEQYF; DNA: TGTGCCAGCAGCTTACCCAACTACGAGCAGTACTTC; D: NA; size: once; V: TRBV5-4; J: TRBJ2-7
CDR3: CASFGQGFSDTQYF; DNA: TGTGCCAGTTTCGGGCAGGGGTTCTCAGATACGCAGTATTTT; D: NA; size: NA; V: TRBV19; J: TRBJ2-3
CDR3: CASSPGGGPSNSPLHF; DNA: TGTGCCAGCAGCCCAGGGGGAGGGCCTTCTAATTCACCCCTCCACTTT; D: TRBD1; size: NA; V: TRBV7-2; J: TRBJ1-6
CDR3: CASSYGQGADTEAFF; DNA: TGTGCCAGCAGTTACGGACAGGGGGCGGACACTGAAGCTTTCTTT; D: TRBD1; size: NA; V: TRBV6-6; J: TRBJ1-1
CDR3: CASSGTGSTDTQYF; DNA: TGTGCCAGCAGCGGGACAGGGAGCACAGATACGCAGTATTTT; D: TRBD1; size: NA; V: TRBV7-2; J: TRBJ2-3
CDR3: CASSLGLARNTEAFF; DNA: TGTGCCAGCAGCTTAGGTTTGGCCCGGAACACTGAAGCTTTCTTT; D: NA; size: few; V: TRBV7-9; J: TRBJ1-1
CDR3: CATSTGIAGDRINEQFF; DNA: TGTGCCACCAGCACCGGGATAGCGGGGGACCGTATAAATGAGCAGTTCTTC; D: TRBD2; size: NA; V: TRBV15; J: TRBJ2-1
CDR3: CASLNQPQHF; DNA: TGTGCCAGCTTAAATCAGCCCCAGCATTTT; D: NA; size: NA; V: TRBV5-6; J: TRBJ1-5
CDR3: CASSQDVRGVSAFF; DNA: TGTGCCAGCAGCCAAGATGTAAGGGGCGTGAGCGCTTTCTTT; D: NA; size: NA; V: TRBV3-1/TRBV3-2; J: TRBJ1-1
CDR3: CASSSGGRDEKLFF; DNA: TGTGCCAGCAGCTCAGGGGGCCGGGATGAAAAACTGTTTTTT; D: TRBD1; size: NA; V: TRBV28; J: TRBJ1-4
CDR3: CASSGPGGSEQYF; DNA: TGTGCCAGCTCGGGACCCGGCGGAAGCGAGCAGTACTTC; D: NA; size: NA; V: TRBV3-1/TRBV3-2; J: TRBJ2-7
CDR3: CASSYGGTNEKLFF; DNA: TGTGCCAGCAGTTATGGGGGAACTAATGAAAAACTGTTTTTT; D: NA; size: NA; V: TRBV28; J: TRBJ1-4
CDR3: CASKPLAGEDTGELFF; DNA: TGTGCCAGTAAACCGTTGGCAGGGGAAGACACCGGGGAGCTGTTTTTT; D: NA; size: NA; V: TRBV19; J: TRBJ2-2
CDR3: CASSDSGQDHAFF; DNA: TGTGCCAGCAGCGACTCCGGTCAGGATCACGCTTTCTTT; D: NA; size: NA; V: TRBV28; J: TRBJ1-1
CDR3: CASSWDSQLATNEKLFF; DNA: TGTGCCAGCAGCTGGGACAGCCAGCTGGCCACTAATGAAAAACTGTTTTTT; D: TRBD1; size: NA; V: TRBV5-5; J: TRBJ1-4
CDR3: CASSAPGSSRNTIYF; DNA: TGTGCCAGCAGCGCCCCGGGTTCATCTCGAAACACCATATATTTT; D: NA; size: many; V: TRBV7-9; J: TRBJ1-3
CDR3: CASSYSRTGENTEAFF; DNA: TGTGCCAGCAGTTACTCGAGGACAGGGGAGAACACTGAAGCTTTCTTT; D: TRBD1; size: once; V: TRBV6-2/TRBV6-3; J: TRBJ1-1
CDR3: CASSPRRSNTEAFF; DNA: TGTGCCAGCAGCCCACGTCGGTCGAACACTGAAGCTTTCTTT; D: NA; size: NA; V: TRBV5-6; J: TRBJ1-1